These 30 T cell receptor beta chains came from one sample sequenced in a study of T-cell reconstitution after alpha-beta-depleted transplantation in children (dated by TCRdb to about 2016). Libraries were constructed by PCR. These reads were obtained on an Illumina HiSeq 2500. To normalize quantification of the TCRbeta repertoire, the TCR libraries were built with molecular barcoding that relied on unique molecular identifiers. Starting from the raw public reads, TCRdb applied fastp trimming at Q25, assembled clones with MiXCR and retained in-frame beta chains. Merged by CDR3 protein, the rows form single entries marked with the most common genes and DNA. This sample lists approximately 88,000 distinct CDR3 sequences; 10% to 15% were detected once. The ten largest clonotypes hold more than 11% of the sample. Sequenced here: PBMCs from the stem cell graft donor, sampled from the stem cell graft. All receptors come from a human donor who donated a stem cell graft to a child with inherited bone marrow failure.

This clonotype occurred many times. The V gene is TRBV5-6, the J gene TRBJ1-5; D possibly corresponds to TRBD1 (6 bases). V was clipped by 3 bases and J by 5 bases, with 15 bases between them. Germline CDR1 is SGHDT and CDR2 is YYEEEE. The CDR3 has 15 residues. The chain's CDR3 is CASSSGGGAYQPQHF. CDR3 bases: TGTGCCAGCAGCTCCGGGGGGGGGGCCTATCAGCCCCAGCATTTT.

This clonotype has ten or more counts. The V gene is TRBV12-3 or TRBV12-4, the J gene TRBJ1-1, with 8 positions matching TRBD1. Trimming took 8 bases from V and 5 from J; bases not matched to a gene: 7. This CDR3 comprises 13 residues. The CDR3 spells CASASGTGTEAFF. The CDR3 coding sequence is TGTGCCAGCGCCTCCGGGACAGGTACTGAAGCTTTCTTT.

In this sample, this clonotype turned up many times. The V gene is TRBV11-2, the J gene TRBJ1-1, with TRBD1 matching 8 bases. Germline assignment: CDR1 SGHAT and CDR2 FQNNGV. V shed 4 bases, J shed 2 bases, and the junction held 6 bases outside the gene matches. CDR3 length equals 15 residues. The CDR3 DNA sequence: TGTGCCAGCAGCTCGCCCAGGGGGCCCAACACTGAAGCTTTCTTT. Translation gives CASSSPRGPNTEAFF.

In this sample, this clonotype turned up many times. The rearrangement joins TRBV29-1 to TRBJ1-5; D is ambiguous. The CDR3 has 11 amino acids. Germline-derived CDR1 and CDR2 are SQVTM and ANQGSEA. V was shortened by 4 bases and J by 7 bases, with 8 bases between the two germline ends. The CDR3 here is CSVGEGQPQHF. CDR3 DNA: TGCAGCGTTGGGGAGGGCCAGCCCCAGCATTTT.

The table lists this clonotype with many counts. This sequence joins TRBV7-6 and TRBJ1-5; D remains unclear. Germline assignment: CDR1 SGHVS and CDR2 FNYEAQ. The CDR3 spans 15 residues. V gave up 4 bases and J gave up 3 bases, with 13 bases separating them. CDR3 region: CASSSISGVNQPQHF. CDR3 coding DNA: TGTGCCAGCAGCTCGATATCTGGGGTCAATCAGCCCCAGCATTTT.

In this sample, this clonotype turned up a few times. The chain links TRBV29-1 to TRBJ2-3, with D possibly being TRBD2 (6 bases). Looked up from germline, CDR1 is SQVTM and CDR2 is ANQGSEA. The germline V and J ends were trimmed by 5 bases and 4 bases, with 19 bases remaining between them. The CDR3 loop spans 15 amino acids. The CDR3 loop is CSVQSSGGFSDTQYF. The CDR3 DNA sequence: TGCAGCGTTCAGAGTAGCGGAGGTTTCTCAGATACGCAGTATTTT.

This clonotype was seen repeatedly, ten times or more. The chain is built from TRBV7-2 and TRBJ1-5; perhaps TRBD1 as D (6 bases). CDR3 length: 15 amino acids. Per germline, CDR1 SGHTA and CDR2 FQGNSA. Trimming shortened V by 1 base and J by 4 bases, and 11 bases separated the two germline ends. CDR3 nucleotides: TGTGCCAGCAGCTTAGAGGGTACAGGGAATCAGCCCCAGCATTTT. Its protein product is CASSLEGTGNQPQHF.

The sample holds many counts of this clonotype. The J gene is TRBJ1-1, the V gene TRBV3-1; D ambiguous. Germline values: CDR1 LGHDT, CDR2 YNNKEL (reference sequence). The CDR3 has 14 residues. V shed 8 bases and J shed 9 bases, with 22 bases lying between them. CDR3 bases: TGTGCCAGCGGCACGGATGTGAATCCGGGAAAAGCTTTCTTT. Protein: CASGTDVNPGKAFF.

This clonotype was detected ten times or more. This chain links TRBV7-9 with TRBJ1-5; D ambiguous. Trimming shortened V by 1 base and J by 7 bases, and 8 bases separated the two germline ends. Per the germline V gene, CDR1 is SEHNR and CDR2 is FQNEAQ (reference sequence). This CDR3 region has 13 residues. CDR3 protein: CASSLEGGQPQHF. In DNA form, the CDR3 reads TGTGCCAGCAGCTTAGAGGGAGGACAGCCCCAGCATTTT.

Ten or more counts support this clonotype. The rearrangement joins TRBV6-5 to TRBJ2-7, with D possibly matching TRBD2 (6 bases). The CDR3 is 15 residues long. V was clipped by 6 bases and J by 2 bases, with 17 bases between them. Germline V gene sequence: CDR1 MNHEY, CDR2 SVGAGI. The chain's CDR3 is CASSIRERGTYEQYF. As DNA, the CDR3 is TGTGCCAGCAGCATTAGGGAACGGGGGACCTACGAGCAGTACTTC.

This clonotype was counted at least ten times. The V and J genes are TRBV20-1 and TRBJ2-7; the match to TRBD1 covers 8 bases. V lost 3 bases and J lost 5; bases outside the gene matches: 3. The CDR3 consists of 12 residues. Germline CDR1 is DFQATT and CDR2 is SNEGSKA (reference sequence). Written as DNA, the CDR3 is TGCAGTGCTAGCAGGGGGCGCGACGAGCAGTACTTC. Translation gives CSASRGRDEQYF.

This clonotype was found a few times. The junction and the germline gene differ at one end; a read error may be behind it. The chain recombines TRBV20-1 with TRBJ2-1; 9 bases map to TRBD1. This CDR3 region has 17 residues. In germline, CDR1 is DFQATT, CDR2 SNEGSKA (reference sequence). For the CDR3, the DNA is TGCTGTGCTAGTGGGACAGGGTATATCGGGTCCTACAATGAGCAGTTCTTC. Residues: CCASGTGYIGSYNEQFF.

This clonotype occurred many times. The chain joins TRBV12-3 or TRBV12-4 to TRBJ2-3, with TRBD2 as a possible D gene (5 bases). The V end lost 7 bases, the J end lost 1 base, and 12 bases lay between the germline ends. This CDR3 region has 14 residues. CDR3 sequence reads: CASIGVIGTDTQYF. Written as DNA, the CDR3 is TGTGCCAGCATCGGGGTCATCGGCACAGATACGCAGTATTTT.

This clonotype was seen ten or more times. The chain carries TRBV5-1 and TRBJ2-3; unclear D gene. Germline V gene lookup returns CDR1 SGHRS and CDR2 YFSETQ. Trimming removed 0 bases at V and 6 bases at J, with 14 bases between. The CDR3 is 15 residues long. CDR3 DNA: TGCGCCAGCAGCTTGGTTGGCGGCCGGTTGGATACGCAGTATTTT. It yields the protein CASSLVGGRLDTQYF.

This clonotype was counted a few times. This chain joins TRBV11-1 and TRBJ2-2, with D possibly matching TRBD1 (6 bases). V lost 1 base, J lost 1 base, and 16 bases lay in between. Germline lookup yields CDR1 SGHAT and CDR2 FQDESV (reference sequence). The CDR3 extends over 18 amino acids. Here the CDR3 DNA reads TGTGCCAGCAGCTTAGGAAGAGTTGGCAGGGGGAACACCGGGGAGCTGTTTTTT. Its protein product is CASSLGRVGRGNTGELFF.

This clonotype occurred many times. The rearrangement joins TRBV24-1 to TRBJ2-6, with D possibly matching TRBD2 (6 bases). The V gene's germline CDR1 is KGHDR and CDR2 SFDVKD. The V gene lost 4 bases and the J gene lost 2 bases, with 8 bases spanning the gap. The CDR3 runs to 15 residues. CDR3 sequence: CATSEGGAGANVLTF. The CDR3 DNA is TGTGCCACCAGTGAAGGAGGGGCTGGGGCCAACGTCCTGACTTTC.

In its sample, this clonotype was seen many times. The V gene is TRBV7-2, the J gene TRBJ2-3; 11 bases agree with TRBD2. V lost 1 base and J lost 6; bases outside the gene matches: 3. There are 15 residues in the CDR3. Germline V gives CDR1 SGHTA, CDR2 FQGNSA. The CDR3 loop is CASSLVGLAGDTQYF. CDR3 DNA sequence: TGTGCCAGCAGCTTAGTAGGACTAGCGGGTGATACGCAGTATTTT. The full variable domain, completed using reference TRBV7-2 and TRBJ2-3, is GAGVSQSPSNKVTEKGKDVELRCDPISGHTALYWYRQSLGQGLEFLIYFQGNSAPDKSGLPSDRFSAERTGGSVSTLTIQRTQQEDSAVYLCASSLVGLAGDTQYFGPGTRLTVL.

This clonotype appeared many times. The J gene is TRBJ1-1, the V gene TRBV7-2; D is uncertain. The germline gives CDR1 SGHTA, CDR2 FQGNSA. Between the trimmed V and J ends, which lost 1 base and 1 base, there was a span of 4 bases. The CDR3 extends over 13 amino acids. CDR3: CASSLVWNTEAFF. CDR3 in DNA: TGTGCCAGCAGCTTAGTATGGAACACTGAAGCTTTCTTT. Full variable domain (remainder filled in from reference TRBV7-2 and TRBJ1-1): GAGVSQSPSNKVTEKGKDVELRCDPISGHTALYWYRQSLGQGLEFLIYFQGNSAPDKSGLPSDRFSAERTGGSVSTLTIQRTQQEDSAVYLCASSLVWNTEAFFGQGTRLTVV.

The rearrangement uses TRBV28 and TRBJ2-2; D unresolved. CDR3 length equals 15 residues. The germline V and J ends were trimmed by 5 bases and 1 base, with 11 bases remaining between them. Germline V lookup: CDR1 MDHEN, CDR2 SYDVKM. The DNA for the CDR3 is TGTGCCAGCAGTCCTCGATACATGAACACCGGGGAGCTGTTTTTT. Translation: CASSPRYMNTGELFF.

This clonotype occurred many times. The V gene is TRBV15, the J gene TRBJ2-7; D gene unclear. The CDR3 spans 13 residues. The V gene lost 3 bases and the J gene lost 1 base, with 7 bases spanning the gap. CDR1 LNHNV and CDR2 YYDKDF come from the germline V gene (reference sequence). The CDR3 here is CATSSTLSYEQYF. The CDR3 DNA sequence: TGTGCCACCAGCAGCACACTTTCCTACGAGCAGTACTTC.

V and J are TRBV10-3 and TRBJ2-3; TRBD2 matches 13 bases. The V gene's germline CDR1 is ENHRY and CDR2 SYGVKD. This CDR3 spans 17 amino acids. V lost 4 bases and J lost 0; bases outside the gene matches: 4. CDR3 amino acids: CAISGLAGGDSTDTQYF. CDR3 in DNA: TGTGCCATCAGTGGACTAGCGGGGGGTGATAGCACAGATACGCAGTATTTT.

This clonotype showed up many times. The J gene is TRBJ2-7, the V gene TRBV7-9; unclear D gene. Per germline, CDR1 SEHNR and CDR2 FQNEAQ (reference sequence). Between the trimmed V and J ends, which lost 0 bases and 2 bases, there was a span of 5 bases. The CDR3 runs 13 residues. CDR3 nucleotide sequence: TGTGCCAGCAGCTTAGCTGTAACCTACGAGCAGTACTTC. It specifies CASSLAVTYEQYF. The complete variable domain, with remaining parts taken from reference TRBV7-9 and TRBJ2-7, reads DTGVSQNPRHKITKRGQNVTFRCDPISEHNRLYWYRQTLGQGPEFLTYFQNEAQLEKSRLLSDRFSAERPKGSFSTLEIQRTEQGDSAMYLCASSLAVTYEQYFGPGTRLTVT.

This clonotype was detected ten times or more. This rearrangement joins TRBV7-2 to TRBJ2-1, with D hard to call. Deletions cut 4 bases from V and 15 bases from J, with 19 bases between. Per the germline V gene, CDR1 is SGHTA and CDR2 is FQGNSA. The CDR3 contains 13 residues. This chain's CDR3 is CASSSQTSPLGFF. For the CDR3, the DNA is TGTGCCAGCAGCTCCCAGACATCCCCCCTCGGGTTCTTC.

This sequence joins TRBV23-1 and TRBJ2-3; tentative D call: TRBD2 (6 bases). TRBV23-1 is classed as an ORF, of uncertain function. Trimming left V 8 bases short and J 2 bases short, with 17 bases between. The CDR3 is 15 amino acids. Here the CDR3 reads CASLGRDSLTDTQYF. CDR3 DNA: TGCGCCAGCCTCGGGCGGGACTCCCTCACAGATACGCAGTATTTT.

This clonotype was counted ten times or more. The V call is TRBV3-1, the J call TRBJ2-7, with D possibly matching TRBD1 (7 bases). The germline V gene has CDR1 LGHDT and CDR2 YNNKEL (reference sequence). V shed 5 bases and J shed 2 bases, with 16 bases lying between them. This CDR3 contains 15 residues. The DNA for the CDR3 is TGTGCCAGCAGCAAAGGGGGCGGGGCCCCCTACGAGCAGTACTTC. It specifies CASSKGGGAPYEQYF.

V usage is TRBV5-1 and J usage is TRBJ2-5; the D is unclear. Germline V gene lookup returns CDR1 SGHRS and CDR2 YFSETQ. The CDR3 runs 13 residues. V was pared by 0 bases and J by 1 base, with 4 bases between. The CDR3 region is CASSLDLQETQYF. DNA for the CDR3: TGCGCCAGCAGCTTGGATCTCCAAGAGACCCAGTACTTC.

This clonotype was counted ten times or more. The J gene is TRBJ2-3, the V gene TRBV5-1; D possibly corresponds to TRBD2 (6 bases). Germline V gene sequence: CDR1 SGHRS, CDR2 YFSETQ. Between the trimmed V and J ends, which lost 1 base and 3 bases, there was a span of 12 bases. The CDR3 sequence is 15 residues long. For the CDR3, the DNA is TGCGCCAGCAGCTTGTATCCGGGGGAGACAGATACGCAGTATTTT. Translated: CASSLYPGETDTQYF.

This clonotype showed up many times. The V call is TRBV29-1, the J call TRBJ2-2, with TRBD2 identical over 13 bases. V lost 6 bases and J lost 3; bases outside the gene matches: 10. Per germline, CDR1 SQVTM and CDR2 ANQGSEA. The CDR3 contains 17 residues. In DNA, the CDR3 is TGCAGCGTCCAAGGACTAGCGGGAGCAATGGACACCGGGGAGCTGTTTTTT. Its protein product is CSVQGLAGAMDTGELFF.

This clonotype was seen many times. CDR3: CASSPYRGDTEAFF. The CDR3 coding sequence is TGCGCCAGCAGCCCGTACAGGGGCGACACTGAAGCTTTCTTT. The genes are TRBV4-3 and TRBJ1-1; 7 nucleotides match TRBD1. The germline V gene encodes CDR1 LGHNA and CDR2 YSLEER. This CDR3 has 14 residues. Losses at the gene ends were 4 bases for V and 3 bases for J; bases not matched to a gene: 5.

This clonotype was counted at least ten times. The rearrangement links TRBV20-1 to TRBJ2-7, with D tentatively TRBD2 (6 bases). Deletions cut 6 bases from V and 7 bases from J, with 19 bases between. The CDR3 contains 13 residues. Germline assignment: CDR1 DFQATT and CDR2 SNEGSKA (reference sequence). CDR3 sequence: CSAAGSRFLEQYF. DNA for the CDR3: TGCAGTGCCGCGGGGTCCCGTTTTTTAGAGCAGTACTTC.